Each of the 29 T cell receptor beta chains below was sequenced from the same sample in a study of cytomegalovirus exposure and HLA in healthy donors. Primers for the PCR totalled 60 Vbeta and 13 Jbeta. Using immunoSEQ multiplex PCR, the repertoire was profiled, and TCRdb retains in-frame clones only, with some absent. Of tens of thousands of clones listed, around 79% are singletons. Input material: PBMCs. The source is a man aged 40-49 years in good health and CMV-seronegative.

This chain links TRBV7-3 with TRBJ1-2, with D hard to call. The CDR3 is 14 residues long. Germline V lookup: CDR1 SGHTA, CDR2 FQGTGA. Trimming left V 2 bases short and J 3 bases short, with 10 bases between. CDR3 DNA: TGTGCCAGCAGCTTAGAAGAGGGAGACTATGGCTACACCTTC. Its translation is CASSLEEGDYGYTF. The full variable domain, completed using reference TRBV7-3 and TRBJ1-2, is GAGVSQTPSNKVTEKGKYVELRCDPISGHTALYWYRQSLGQGPEFLIYFQGTGAADDSGLPNDRFFAVRPEGSVSTLKIQRTERGDSAVYLCASSLEEGDYGYTFGSGTRLTVV.

The chain couples TRBV11-2 to TRBJ2-2; the match to TRBD1 covers 9 bases. V shed 3 bases, J shed 6 bases, and the junction held 8 bases outside the gene matches. CDR3 length equals 16 residues. Germline assignment: CDR1 SGHAT and CDR2 FQNNGV. The CDR3 here is CASSFSPGQGAGELFF. For the CDR3, the DNA is TGTGCCAGCAGCTTTTCGCCGGGACAGGGTGCCGGGGAGCTGTTTTTT.

This clone has just one count. The V gene is TRBV5-1, the J gene TRBJ2-7; TRBD2 aligns across 7 bases. This CDR3 has 15 residues. Per germline, CDR1 SGHRS and CDR2 YFSETQ. V trimming: 1 base; J trimming: 6 bases; junction bases outside the gene matches: 10. CDR3 coding DNA: TGCGCCAGCAGCTTGTTTTTAGCGGGCGACCTCGAGCAGTACTTC. Translating gives CASSLFLAGDLEQYF.

This clone was recorded once. The J gene is TRBJ2-1, the V gene TRBV5-6; D call uncertain. CDR3 length: 14 amino acids. Trimming cost V 4 bases and J 5 bases, with 13 bases left between them. Germline-derived CDR1 and CDR2 are SGHDT and YYEEEE. The CDR3 sequence is CASSVSYPNNEQFF. CDR3 sequence (DNA): TGTGCCAGCAGCGTATCCTATCCCAACAATGAGCAGTTCTTC. The entire variable domain, with the rest obtained from reference TRBV5-6 and TRBJ2-1, is as follows: DAGVTQSPTHLIKTRGQQVTLRCSPKSGHDTVSWYQQALGQGPQFIFQYYEEEERQRGNFPDRFSGHQFPNYSSELNVNALLLGDSALYLCASSVSYPNNEQFFGPGTRLTVL.

The chain has TRBV7-9 and TRBJ2-5; perhaps TRBD1 as D (6 bases). Trimming left V 4 bases short and J 5 bases short, with 14 bases between. Germline values: CDR1 SEHNR, CDR2 FQNEAQ (reference sequence). The CDR3 is 14 amino acids. CDR3 nucleotides: TGTGCCAGCAGCTCACAGGGATCAAGGGAGACCCAGTACTTC. Translated, it gives CASSSQGSRETQYF.

The genes are TRBV4-1 and TRBJ2-3; TRBD2 aligns across 8 bases. The CDR3 covers 16 residues. Trimming at V came to 1 base and at J to 1 base, leaving 4 bases not matched to a gene. Germline V gene data show CDR1 as MGHRA and CDR2 as YSYEKL. CDR3 in amino acids: CASSQGVAGRTDTQYF. In DNA form, the CDR3 reads TGCGCCAGCAGCCAAGGGGTAGCGGGACGCACAGATACGCAGTATTTT.

This clone was counted a single time. The chain uses TRBV5-3 and TRBJ2-1; D perhaps matches TRBD1 (5 bases). TRBV5-3 is noted as an ORF with a role that remains uncertain. The CDR3 has 12 residues. V was cut by 7 bases and J by 9 bases, with 14 bases left in between. The CDR3 spells CARQGFRLEQFF. CDR3 coding DNA: TGTGCCAGACAGGGATTTCGGCTTGAGCAGTTCTTC.

CDR3: CASTPVADTEAFF. The CDR3 nucleotides read TGTGCCAGCACCCCAGTAGCGGACACTGAAGCTTTCTTT. The chain combines TRBV6-5 with TRBJ1-1; the D is unclear. This CDR3 is 13 amino acids long. V was shortened by 7 bases and J by 3 bases, with 12 bases between the two germline ends. The germline CDR1 and CDR2 sequences are MNHEY and SVGAGI.

The V gene is TRBV7-9, the J gene TRBJ1-1; 9 bases agree with TRBD1. Germline trimming cut 7 bases from V and 2 bases from J; bases unmatched to any gene: 11. This CDR3 contains 16 residues. Per germline, CDR1 SEHNR and CDR2 FQNEAQ (reference sequence). DNA of the CDR3: TGTGCCAGCACCTCTTACCGGGACAGGGCAAACACTGAAGCTTTCTTT. Amino acids: CASTSYRDRANTEAFF.

The V call is TRBV7-9, the J call TRBJ1-5; D unresolved. Trimming removed 1 base at V and 5 bases at J, with 3 bases between. Germline CDR1 reads SEHNR; CDR2 reads FQNEAQ (reference sequence). The CDR3 is made up of 12 amino acids. The CDR3 sequence: CASSLGDQPQHF. As DNA, the CDR3 is TGTGCCAGCAGCTTAGGAGATCAGCCCCAGCATTTT.

V gene TRBV5-5 combines with J gene TRBJ2-2; 9 nucleotides align to TRBD2. V shed 0 bases, J shed 6 bases, and the junction held 3 bases outside the gene matches. Germline lookup yields CDR1 SGHKS and CDR2 YYEKEE (reference sequence). CDR3 length equals 15 residues. The CDR3 DNA follows: TGTGCCAGCAGCTTGGTTAGCGGGAGCTCCGGGGAGCTGTTTTTT. As protein: CASSLVSGSSGELFF.

V and J are TRBV19 and TRBJ2-1, with TRBD2 as a possible D gene (5 bases). The CDR3 is 16 residues long. Per germline, CDR1 LNHDA and CDR2 SQIVND (reference sequence). V gave up 4 bases and J gave up 9 bases, with 22 bases separating them. The CDR3: CASSNHLRELPGEQFF. DNA for the CDR3: TGTGCCAGTAGTAATCATTTGAGGGAGCTACCAGGTGAGCAGTTCTTC.

The chain combines TRBV19 with TRBJ2-6; D ambiguous. This CDR3 has 15 residues. CDR1 is LNHDA, CDR2 SQIVND, per germline (reference sequence). V dropped 5 bases and J dropped 0 bases, with 8 bases sitting between them. The CDR3 nucleotides are TGTGCCAGTAGTGCGCAGCGCTCTGGGGCCAACGTCCTGACTTTC. Translation: CASSAQRSGANVLTF. Looking up the rest from reference TRBV19 and TRBJ2-6 gives the full variable domain: DGGITQSPKYLFRKEGQNVTLSCEQNLNHDAMYWYRQDPGQGLRLIYYSQIVNDFQKGDIAEGYSVSREKKESFPLTVTSAQKNPTAFYLCASSAQRSGANVLTFGAGSRLTVL.

The J gene is TRBJ2-7, the V gene TRBV19, with D uncertain. CDR3 length: 12 amino acids. Germline values: CDR1 LNHDA, CDR2 SQIVND (reference sequence). V was trimmed by 6 bases and J by 3 bases, leaving 9 bases between them. The CDR3 sequence is CASSSSGYEQYF. CDR3 DNA sequence: TGTGCCAGTAGCTCCTCCGGCTACGAGCAGTACTTC. Filled out from reference TRBV19 and TRBJ2-7, the complete variable domain reads DGGITQSPKYLFRKEGQNVTLSCEQNLNHDAMYWYRQDPGQGLRLIYYSQIVNDFQKGDIAEGYSVSREKKESFPLTVTSAQKNPTAFYLCASSSSGYEQYFGPGTRLTVT.

The CDR3 spells CASSRWSDRDGYTF. The CDR3 region has the DNA TGCGCCAGCAGTCGGTGGTCAGACAGAGATGGCTACACCTTC. J is TRBJ1-2 and V is TRBV5-1, with D possibly matching TRBD1 (5 bases). Trimming cost V 5 bases and J 6 bases, with 17 bases left between them. The germline V gene has CDR1 SGHRS and CDR2 YFSETQ. The CDR3 spans 14 residues. Full variable domain (missing parts from reference TRBV5-1 and TRBJ1-2): KAGVTQTPRYLIKTRGQQVTLSCSPISGHRSVSWYQQTPGQGLQFLFEYFSETQRNKGNFPGRFSGRQFSNSRSEMNVSTLELGDSALYLCASSRWSDRDGYTFGSGTRLTVV.

This chain uses TRBV7-2 with TRBJ2-6, with a tentative D call TRBD1 (6 bases). V was cut by 5 bases and J by 0 bases, with 14 bases left in between. This CDR3 is built from 17 residues. Germline CDR1 and CDR2: SGHTA and FQGNSA. This CDR3 is CASSATGTLSGANVLTF. The CDR3 nucleotides are TGTGCCAGCAGCGCCACAGGGACCCTCTCTGGGGCCAACGTCCTGACTTTC. Drawing the rest from reference TRBV7-2 and TRBJ2-6, the complete variable domain is GAGVSQSPSNKVTEKGKDVELRCDPISGHTALYWYRQSLGQGLEFLIYFQGNSAPDKSGLPSDRFSAERTGGSVSTLTIQRTQQEDSAVYLCASSATGTLSGANVLTFGAGSRLTVL.

This chain links TRBV5-1 with TRBJ1-1; 7 positions match TRBD1. This CDR3 region has 16 residues. The V gene's germline CDR1 is SGHRS and CDR2 YFSETQ. The junction had 7 bases not matched to a gene; V was cut back by 2 bases and J by 0 bases. The chain's CDR3 is CASSFGGTAMNTEAFF. CDR3 coding DNA: TGCGCCAGCAGCTTCGGAGGGACAGCAATGAACACTGAAGCTTTCTTT.

This chain uses TRBV5-5 with TRBJ2-1; D is possibly TRBD1 (5 bases). CDR1 is SGHKS, CDR2 YYEKEE, per germline (reference sequence). Trimming removed 3 bases from V and 4 bases from J, with 14 bases in between. This CDR3 is 15 amino acids long. The CDR3 loop is CASSSLVGLYNEQFF. CDR3 DNA: TGTGCCAGCAGCTCCTTGGTGGGGCTATACAATGAGCAGTTCTTC.

The V gene is TRBV6-5, the J gene TRBJ1-2; D possibly corresponds to TRBD1 (6 bases). V was trimmed by 4 bases and J by 7 bases, leaving 16 bases between them. Germline V gene lookup returns CDR1 MNHEY and CDR2 SVGAGI. The CDR3 is 14 amino acids. In nucleotides, the CDR3 is TGTGCCAGCAGTTCCGGAACAGGGATGGCTGGCTACACCTTC. It codes for CASSSGTGMAGYTF.

This clone was seen a single time. The chain joins TRBV2 to TRBJ2-2; possible D gene TRBD1, 5 bases. This CDR3 contains 14 residues. V lost 4 bases, J lost 2 bases, and 8 bases lay in between. Germline CDR1 and CDR2: SNHLY and FYNNEI. The CDR3 reads CASSGDSNTGELFF. In DNA form, the CDR3 reads TGTGCCAGCAGTGGAGACAGCAACACCGGGGAGCTGTTTTTT.

This chain uses TRBV19 with TRBJ2-1; TRBD2 matches 13 bases. V dropped 4 bases and J dropped 9; count of bases not matched to a gene: 9. CDR3 length equals 16 residues. Germline-derived CDR1 and CDR2 are LNHDA and SQIVND (reference sequence). This CDR3 is CASSTDTSGRDGEQFF. The CDR3 region has the DNA TGTGCCAGTAGTACTGACACTAGCGGGAGGGACGGTGAGCAGTTCTTC.

The genes are TRBV7-9 and TRBJ2-1; TRBD2 might be the D (7 bases). The CDR3 has 15 residues. V lost 5 bases and J lost 6, with 17 bases in between. CDR1 and CDR2 (germline): SEHNR, FQNEAQ (reference sequence). The CDR3 protein is CASSQGGEGRNEQFF. As DNA, the CDR3 is TGTGCCAGCAGCCAAGGGGGGGAGGGGCGCAATGAGCAGTTCTTC.

The CDR3 reads CASSPRRVWGAFF. The CDR3 DNA reads as TGTGCCAGTAGTCCCAGGCGGGTCTGGGGAGCTTTCTTT. This chain joins TRBV19 and TRBJ1-1, with no clear D. Germline CDR1 and CDR2: LNHDA and SQIVND (reference sequence). The CDR3 runs to 13 residues. V lost 5 bases and J lost 10, with 17 bases in between.

This clone showed up just once. The chain has TRBV7-8 and TRBJ1-2; 8 nucleotides align to TRBD1. V dropped 5 bases and J dropped 7; count of bases not matched to a gene: 3. Germline V gene lookup returns CDR1 SGHVS and CDR2 FQNEAQ. The CDR3 consists of 12 residues. As DNA, the CDR3 is TGTGCCAGCAGCCCGGACAGGGCTGGCTACACCTTC. Translating gives CASSPDRAGYTF.

This CDR3 reads CASSSQGVYGYTF. DNA of the CDR3: TGTGCCAGCAGCAGTCAAGGGGTCTATGGCTACACCTTC. The chain has TRBV5-4 and TRBJ1-2; possible D gene TRBD1, 5 bases. V was cut by 4 bases and J by 4 bases, with 11 bases left in between. The CDR3 runs 13 residues. Germline lookup yields CDR1 SGHNT and CDR2 YYREEE (reference sequence). Drawing the rest from reference TRBV5-4 and TRBJ1-2, the complete variable domain is ETGVTQSPTHLIKTRGQQVTLRCSSQSGHNTVSWYQQALGQGPQFIFQYYREEENGRGNFPPRFSGLQFPNYSSELNVNALELDDSALYLCASSSQGVYGYTFGSGTRLTVV.

This clone was observed a single time. This chain links TRBV6-1 with TRBJ2-2; D gene uncertain. V was cut by 5 bases and J by 7 bases, with 8 bases left in between. The germline V gene encodes CDR1 MNHNS and CDR2 SASEGT. The CDR3 totals 12 residues. The CDR3 region is CASSIVVGELFF. CDR3 coding DNA: TGTGCCAGCAGTATAGTTGTCGGGGAGCTGTTTTTT.

This chain connects TRBV25-1 to TRBJ2-1, with 12 nucleotides matching TRBD2. V shed 11 bases, J shed 5 bases, and the junction held 4 bases outside the gene matches. The CDR3 covers 13 residues. Germline CDR1 MGHDK, CDR2 SYGVNS. CDR3 residues: CAGRTSGDNEQFF. The CDR3 bases are TGTGCCGGACGGACTAGCGGGGACAATGAGCAGTTCTTC.

This clone was seen a few times. The rearrangement uses TRBV19 and TRBJ2-2; TRBD2 might be the D (6 bases). The CDR3 loop spans 14 amino acids. CDR1 LNHDA and CDR2 SQIVND come from the germline V gene (reference sequence). V was cut by 6 bases and J by 1 base, with 9 bases left in between. The chain's CDR3 is CASRRDWNTGELFF. The CDR3 DNA follows: TGTGCCAGTAGGCGGGACTGGAACACCGGGGAGCTGTTTTTT.

This clone has just one count. The chain couples TRBV28 to TRBJ1-1, with 11 bases aligning to TRBD1. Germline V gene sequence: CDR1 MDHEN, CDR2 SYDVKM. After removal of 1 base from V and 4 bases from J, the junction contained 17 bases not matched to a gene. This CDR3 has 20 amino acids. CDR3 amino acids: CASSLYLGRGQGGSGTEAFF. The CDR3 DNA reads as TGTGCCAGCAGTTTATACCTTGGGAGGGGACAGGGGGGTAGTGGCACTGAAGCTTTCTTT.